A single sample gave rise to the 23 T cell receptor beta chains below, sequenced in a study of T cells of healthy individuals. TCRdb itself ran the 5' RACE reads through MiXCR, one entry per CDR3 protein. Among 55,000 to 65,000 distinct CDR3 sequences, roughly 15% were seen once, and the ten largest hold around 4.5%. The source of these receptors is a human donor in good health.

The chain joins TRBV5-1 to TRBJ1-5; 7 nucleotides line up with TRBD1. The CDR3 loop spans 15 amino acids. Trimming cost V 0 bases and J 4 bases; bases outside gene matches: 4. CDR1 is SGHRS, CDR2 YFSETQ, per germline. CDR3 in amino acids: CASSLGTGINQPQHF. Written as DNA, the CDR3 is TGCGCCAGCAGCTTGGGGACAGGAATTAATCAGCCCCAGCATTTT.

This clonotype was detected only a few times. The chain is built from TRBV3-1 and TRBJ2-7; 8 bases are shared with TRBD2. Germline trimming cut 6 bases from V and 3 bases from J; bases unmatched to any gene: 7. CDR1 and CDR2 from the germline V gene are LGHDT and YNNKEL (reference sequence). The CDR3 covers 14 residues. Written as DNA, the CDR3 is TGTGCCAGCAGTCGTAGCGGGGACAACTACGAGCAGTACTTC. Translated: CASSRSGDNYEQYF.

This clonotype was picked up many times. This chain connects TRBV4-3 to TRBJ2-1, with 10 bases fitting TRBD2. Per the germline V gene, CDR1 is LGHNA and CDR2 is YSLEER. There are 17 residues in the CDR3. Trimming at V came to 0 bases and at J to 6 bases, leaving 8 bases not matched to a gene. This CDR3 reads CASSQEIALAGVNEQFF. Here the CDR3 DNA reads TGCGCCAGCAGCCAAGAGATTGCGCTAGCGGGAGTCAATGAGCAGTTCTTC.

This clonotype was detected only a few times. V and J are TRBV7-2 and TRBJ2-7; 9 positions agree with TRBD2. The CDR3 consists of 12 residues. The germline CDR1 and CDR2 sequences are SGHTA and FQGNSA. V lost 0 bases, J lost 12 bases, and 3 bases stayed unmatched. Here the CDR3 reads CASSLAAGGMYF. In DNA, the CDR3 is TGTGCCAGCAGCTTAGCGGCGGGAGGGATGTACTTC.

This clonotype came up a few times. The chain uses TRBV5-1 and TRBJ2-1; 10 bases line up with TRBD2. Germline V gene sequence: CDR1 SGHRS, CDR2 YFSETQ. The CDR3 is made up of 15 amino acids. The V segment lost 5 bases and the J segment 4 bases; nucleotides outside the gene matches: 6. CDR3 loop: CASRTLAGSYNEQFF. DNA for the CDR3: TGCGCCAGCAGAACACTAGCGGGGTCTTACAATGAGCAGTTCTTC.

This rearrangement joins TRBV6-2 or TRBV6-3 to TRBJ1-6, with no clear D. In germline, CDR1 is MNHEY, CDR2 SVGEGT. CDR3 length: 12 amino acids. V lost 6 bases and J 13 bases, leaving 13 bases between the germline ends. DNA of the CDR3: TGTGCCAGCAGGCCCCCCGATGCTCCCCTCCACTTT. Translated, it gives CASRPPDAPLHF.

At least ten counts were recorded for this clonotype. The chain links TRBV20-1 to TRBJ1-1; 9 bases match TRBD1. The CDR3 extends over 14 amino acids. CDR1 DFQATT and CDR2 SNEGSKA come from the germline V gene (reference sequence). Trimming at V came to 5 bases and at J to 0 bases, leaving 4 bases not matched to a gene. The CDR3 loop reads CSAGDRAVNTEAFF. CDR3 nucleotide sequence: TGCAGTGCTGGGGACAGGGCGGTGAACACTGAAGCTTTCTTT.

The chain links TRBV7-9 to TRBJ2-3, with TRBD2 matching 8 bases. The germline V gene has CDR1 SEHNR and CDR2 FQNEAQ (reference sequence). The junction had 4 bases not matched to a gene; V was cut back by 1 base and J by 7 bases. The CDR3 is 14 residues long. CDR3 coding DNA: TGTGCCAGCAGCTTAGACCGGGGGGGCTATACGCAGTATTTT. Encoded protein: CASSLDRGGYTQYF. Based on the CDR3 plus reference TRBV7-9 and TRBJ2-3, the full variable domain is DTGVSQNPRHKITKRGQNVTFRCDPISEHNRLYWYRQTLGQGPEFLTYFQNEAQLEKSRLLSDRFSAERPKGSFSTLEIQRTEQGDSAMYLCASSLDRGGYTQYFGPGTRLTVL.

The V call is TRBV30, the J call TRBJ1-2, with D unclear. Looked up from germline, CDR1 is GTSNPN and CDR2 is SVGIG (reference sequence). Between the trimmed V and J ends, which lost 3 bases and 5 bases, there was a span of 10 bases. The CDR3 loop spans 12 amino acids. The CDR3 DNA reads as TGTGCCTGGAGGGTCTCCTCTTATGGCTACACCTTC. It yields the protein CAWRVSSYGYTF. Full variable domain (missing parts from reference TRBV30 and TRBJ1-2): SQTIHQWPATLVQPVGSPLSLECTVEGTSNPNLYWYRQAAGRGLQLLFYSVGIGQISSEVPQNLSASRPQDRQFILSSKKLLLSDSGFYLCAWRVSSYGYTFGSGTRLTVV.

This clonotype showed up just a few times. The chain links TRBV19 to TRBJ2-2, with 9 bases fitting TRBD2. In germline, CDR1 is LNHDA, CDR2 SQIVND (reference sequence). This CDR3 region has 17 residues. Trimming at V came to 4 bases and at J to 2 bases, leaving 8 bases not matched to a gene. The CDR3 DNA is TGTGCCAGTAGTAGTGGAGGGGGACTAGCCAACACCGGGGAGCTGTTTTTT. Protein: CASSSGGGLANTGELFF.

There are many counts of this clonotype. The V call is TRBV27, the J call TRBJ1-1; D uncertain. Germline assignment: CDR1 MNHEY and CDR2 SMNVEV (reference sequence). V was clipped by 5 bases and J by 0 bases, with 7 bases between them. This CDR3 contains 13 residues. CDR3: CASSVSMNTEAFF. As DNA, the CDR3 is TGTGCCAGCAGTGTCAGTATGAACACTGAAGCTTTCTTT.

The chain is built from TRBV20-1 and TRBJ1-4; D gene ambiguous. The V gene's germline CDR1 is DFQATT and CDR2 SNEGSKA (reference sequence). Trimming pared 1 base from V and 3 bases from J, leaving 12 bases between. The length of the CDR3 is 15 residues. CDR3 DNA: TGCAGTGCTAGAGGGGCAGTTGGAGCTAATGAAAAACTGTTTTTT. Amino acid sequence: CSARGAVGANEKLFF.

The genes are TRBV28 and TRBJ2-1; a weak D match, TRBD1 (6 bases). Germline values: CDR1 MDHEN, CDR2 SYDVKM. CDR3 length: 20 residues. With 6 bases removed from V and 0 bases from J, the gap between germline ends came to 27 bases. The CDR3 DNA is TGTGCCAGCAGCTATATTTTACTCACAGGGTACACCGACTCCTACAATGAGCAGTTCTTC. Its translation: CASSYILLTGYTDSYNEQFF.

This clonotype was seen just once. The chain has TRBV3-1 and TRBJ2-3; 8 positions match TRBD2. CDR1 is LGHDT and CDR2 is YNNKEL in the germline V gene (reference sequence). V was clipped by 0 bases and J by 4 bases; unmatched bases: 12. The CDR3 has 18 amino acids. In DNA form, the CDR3 reads TGTGCCAGCAGCCAAGATCATTGGAGTGCGGGGGGATCAGATACGCAGTATTTT. It codes for CASSQDHWSAGGSDTQYF.

This clonotype was picked up many times. The chain joins TRBV11-2 to TRBJ2-7; D ambiguous. CDR1 and CDR2 (germline): SGHAT, FQNNGV. This CDR3 is built from 13 residues. Between the trimmed V and J ends, which lost 2 bases and 0 bases, there was a span of 5 bases. CDR3 in amino acids: CASSLSNSYEQYF. The CDR3 DNA reads TGTGCCAGCAGCTTATCTAACTCCTACGAGCAGTACTTC.

The V gene is TRBV3-1, the J gene TRBJ2-1; a possible D gene is TRBD2 (6 bases). Germline loops: CDR1 LGHDT, CDR2 YNNKEL (reference sequence). The CDR3 runs 14 residues. Between the trimmed V and J ends, which lost 4 bases and 5 bases, there was a span of 12 bases. The CDR3 nucleotides are TGTGCCAGCAGCCGCCCACTAGCTGACAATGAGCAGTTCTTC. Protein: CASSRPLADNEQFF.

This clonotype was seen more than once but under ten times. One end of the junction fails to match germline, which may point to a read error. The gene calls are TRBV2 and TRBJ1-6, with D hard to call. Germline CDR1 is SNHLY and CDR2 is FYNNEI. This CDR3 has 14 amino acids. DNA for the CDR3: TGTGCCAGCAGGCTCGGCTCGCAGAATTCACCCCTCAACTTT. The encoded protein is CASRLGSQNSPLNF.

The gene calls are TRBV6-4 and TRBJ2-2, with a weak D call TRBD2 (6 bases). CDR1 MRHNA and CDR2 SNTAGT come from the germline V gene. Trimming took 2 bases from V and 2 from J, leaving 12 bases between them. The CDR3 totals 16 residues. CDR3 nucleotide sequence: TGTGCCAGCAGTGACGGGTGGCGGGAAAACACCGGGGAGCTGTTTTTT. Residues: CASSDGWRENTGELFF.

This clonotype was detected only a few times. The chain couples TRBV5-1 to TRBJ1-5; 7 nucleotides agree with TRBD1. The CDR3 contains 15 residues. Germline V CDR1 and CDR2: SGHRS, YFSETQ. V lost 0 bases to trimming and J lost 3 bases; unmatched junction nucleotides: 3. This CDR3 is CASSLEGASNQPQHF. CDR3 sequence (DNA): TGCGCCAGCAGCTTGGAGGGGGCTTCCAATCAGCCCCAGCATTTT.

This clonotype was seen a few times. The chain recombines TRBV6-2 or TRBV6-3 with TRBJ2-5; maybe TRBD2 (5 bases). The CDR3 contains 13 residues. CDR1 and CDR2 from the germline V gene are MNHEY and SVGEGT. V lost 6 bases and J lost 5, with 13 bases in between. The CDR3 DNA is TGTGCCAGCAGAACGTCTAGCAGGGAGACCCAGTACTTC. This codes for CASRTSSRETQYF.

The CDR3, as DNA: TGTGCCAGCAGCCGACAGGGGGCTGGTGAAAAACTGTTTTTT. The encoded protein is CASSRQGAGEKLFF. V usage is TRBV9 and J usage is TRBJ1-4; 10 nucleotides line up with TRBD1. This CDR3 region has 14 residues. Unmatched junction bases numbered 4, after V lost 4 bases and J lost 7 bases. Germline lookup yields CDR1 SGDLS and CDR2 YYNGEE. Using reference TRBV9 and TRBJ1-4 for the parts outside the CDR3, the full variable domain is DSGVTQTPKHLITATGQRVTLRCSPRSGDLSVYWYQQSLDQGLQFLIQYYNGEERAKGNILERFSAQQFPDLHSELNLSSLELGDSALYFCASSRQGAGEKLFFGSGTQLSVL.

The chain is built from TRBV5-1 and TRBJ1-4; 7 nucleotides align to TRBD1. Losses at the gene ends were 5 bases for V and 2 bases for J; bases not matched to a gene: 3. The CDR3 runs to 14 residues. CDR1 and CDR2 from the germline V gene are SGHRS and YFSETQ. The chain's CDR3 is CASRGQPTNEKLFF. The CDR3, as DNA: TGCGCCAGCAGGGGACAGCCTACTAATGAAAAACTGTTTTTT.

This clonotype was counted between two and nine times. The CDR3 spells CASSYGTGYEQYF. CDR3 nucleotides: TGCGCCAGCAGCTACGGGACAGGGTACGAGCAGTACTTC. The J gene is TRBJ2-7, the V gene TRBV5-1; 9 bases are a match to TRBD1. V was pared by 3 bases and J by 4 bases, with 2 bases of the junction left unmatched. Germline V gene sequence: CDR1 SGHRS, CDR2 YFSETQ. The CDR3 sequence is 13 residues long.